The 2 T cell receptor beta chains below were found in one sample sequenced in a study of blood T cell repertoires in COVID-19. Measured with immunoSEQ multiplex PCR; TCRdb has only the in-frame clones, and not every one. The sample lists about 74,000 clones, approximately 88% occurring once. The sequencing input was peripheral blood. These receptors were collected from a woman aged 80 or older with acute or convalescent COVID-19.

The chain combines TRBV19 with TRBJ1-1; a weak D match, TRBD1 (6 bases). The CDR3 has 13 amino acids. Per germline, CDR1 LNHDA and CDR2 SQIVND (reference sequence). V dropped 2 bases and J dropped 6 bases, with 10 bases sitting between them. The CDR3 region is CASSIQGHAEAFF. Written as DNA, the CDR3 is TGTGCCAGTAGTATACAGGGACACGCTGAAGCTTTCTTT.

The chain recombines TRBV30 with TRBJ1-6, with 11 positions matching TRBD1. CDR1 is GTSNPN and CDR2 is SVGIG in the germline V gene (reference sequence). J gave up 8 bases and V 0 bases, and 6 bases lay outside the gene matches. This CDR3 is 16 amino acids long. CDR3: CAWSVTDRGPYSPLHF. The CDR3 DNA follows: TGTGCCTGGAGTGTAACGGACAGGGGGCCGTATTCACCCCTCCACTTT.